This TCR beta chain was recorded in a study of blood T cell repertoires in COVID-19. Study background: COVID-19 samples collected from the United States, Italy and Spain covered acute and convalescent phases. PBMCs, B-cell-depleted T cells, or T cells were the source of the cDNA or gDNA that made up the material.

This clone was counted a single time. CDR1 is SGHRS, CDR2 YFSETQ, per germline. Trimming shortened V by 0 bases and J by 3 bases, and 6 bases separated the two germline ends. The CDR3 covers 13 residues. As handled by the study authors: Counts of nucleated cells, estimated from reference gene primer amplification, were obtained. Produced via immunoSEQ multiplex PCR; TCRdb's table is partial and in-frame only. For V, J and clone size, that table is used; D and trimming come from the DNA. The data hold around 50,000 clones, with more than 75% observed a single time. The clonotype comes from a man in his forties or fifties with active COVID-19. The chain carries TRBV5-1 and TRBJ2-5, with D perhaps TRBD2 (5 bases). The sample comprised peripheral blood. The DNA for the CDR3 is TGCGCCAGCAGCTTGGGAGCGGAAGAGACCCAGTACTTC. Its translation: CASSLGAEETQYF. Together with reference TRBV5-1 and TRBJ2-5, the CDR3 gives the full variable domain: KAGVTQTPRYLIKTRGQQVTLSCSPISGHRSVSWYQQTPGQGLQFLFEYFSETQRNKGNFPGRFSGRQFSNSRSEMNVSTLELGDSALYLCASSLGAEETQYFGPGTRLLVL.